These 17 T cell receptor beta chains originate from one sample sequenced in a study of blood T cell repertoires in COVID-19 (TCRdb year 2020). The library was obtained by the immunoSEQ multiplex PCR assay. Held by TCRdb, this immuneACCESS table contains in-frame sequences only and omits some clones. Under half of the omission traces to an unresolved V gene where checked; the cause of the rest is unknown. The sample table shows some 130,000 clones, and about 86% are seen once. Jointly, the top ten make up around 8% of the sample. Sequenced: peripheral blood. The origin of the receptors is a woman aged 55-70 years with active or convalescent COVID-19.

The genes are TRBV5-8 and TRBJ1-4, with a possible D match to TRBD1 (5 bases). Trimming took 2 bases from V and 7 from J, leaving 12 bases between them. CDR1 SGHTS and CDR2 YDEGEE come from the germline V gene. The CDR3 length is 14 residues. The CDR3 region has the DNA TGTGCCAGCAGCTTCGGGGGGAAGGTTGAAAAACTGTTTTTT. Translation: CASSFGGKVEKLFF.

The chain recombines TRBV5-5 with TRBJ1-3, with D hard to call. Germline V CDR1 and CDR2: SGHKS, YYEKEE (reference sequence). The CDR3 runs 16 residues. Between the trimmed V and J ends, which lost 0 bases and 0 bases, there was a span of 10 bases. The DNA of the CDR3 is TGTGCCAGCAGCTTGGGCCCGAGCCTCTCTGGAAACACCATATATTTT. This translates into CASSLGPSLSGNTIYF.

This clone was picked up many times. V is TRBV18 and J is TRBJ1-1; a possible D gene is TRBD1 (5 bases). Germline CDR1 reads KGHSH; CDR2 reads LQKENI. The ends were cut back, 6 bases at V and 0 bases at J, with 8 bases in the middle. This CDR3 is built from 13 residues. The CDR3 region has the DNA TGTGCCAGCTCCGCAGGGTTGAACACTGAAGCTTTCTTT. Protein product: CASSAGLNTEAFF.

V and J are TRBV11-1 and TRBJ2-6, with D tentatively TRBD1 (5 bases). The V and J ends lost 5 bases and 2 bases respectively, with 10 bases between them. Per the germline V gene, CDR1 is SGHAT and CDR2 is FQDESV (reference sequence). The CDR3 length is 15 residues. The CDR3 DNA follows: TGTGCCAGCAGCGAATCAGGGACTGGGGCCAACGTCCTGACTTTC. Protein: CASSESGTGANVLTF.

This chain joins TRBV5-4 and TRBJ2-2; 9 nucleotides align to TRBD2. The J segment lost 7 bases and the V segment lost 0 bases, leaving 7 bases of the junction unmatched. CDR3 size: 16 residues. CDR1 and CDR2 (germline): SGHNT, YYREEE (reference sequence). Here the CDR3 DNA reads TGTGCCAGCAGCTTGGCGCGGGAGGGCCGGGGCGGGGAGCTGTTTTTT. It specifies CASSLAREGRGGELFF.

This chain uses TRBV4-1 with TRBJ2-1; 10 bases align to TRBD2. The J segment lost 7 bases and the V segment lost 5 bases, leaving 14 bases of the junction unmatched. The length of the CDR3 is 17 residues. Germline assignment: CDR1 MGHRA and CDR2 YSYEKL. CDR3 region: CASSEGNSGGSRNEQFF. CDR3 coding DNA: TGCGCCAGCAGCGAGGGGAATAGCGGGGGGTCTCGTAATGAGCAGTTCTTC.

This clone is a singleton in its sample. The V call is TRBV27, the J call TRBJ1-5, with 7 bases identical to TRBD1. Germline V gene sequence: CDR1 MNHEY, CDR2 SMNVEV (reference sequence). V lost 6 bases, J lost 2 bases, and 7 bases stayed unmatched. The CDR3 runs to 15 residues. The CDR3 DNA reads TGTGCCAGCAGACCCTCCGGGACAGGCAATCAGCCCCAGCATTTT. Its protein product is CASRPSGTGNQPQHF.

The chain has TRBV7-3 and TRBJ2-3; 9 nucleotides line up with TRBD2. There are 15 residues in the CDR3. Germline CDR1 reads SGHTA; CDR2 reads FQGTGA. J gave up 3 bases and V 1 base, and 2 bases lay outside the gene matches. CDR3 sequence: CASSLSLAGTDTQYF. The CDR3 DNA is TGTGCCAGCAGCTTAAGCCTAGCGGGGACAGATACGCAGTATTTT.

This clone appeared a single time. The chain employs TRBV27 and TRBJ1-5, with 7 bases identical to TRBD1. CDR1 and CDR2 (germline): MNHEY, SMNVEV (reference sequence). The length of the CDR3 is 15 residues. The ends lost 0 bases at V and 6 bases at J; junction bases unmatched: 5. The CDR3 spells CASSLSTGAGQPQHF. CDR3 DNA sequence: TGTGCCAGCAGTTTATCAACAGGGGCAGGTCAGCCCCAGCATTTT.

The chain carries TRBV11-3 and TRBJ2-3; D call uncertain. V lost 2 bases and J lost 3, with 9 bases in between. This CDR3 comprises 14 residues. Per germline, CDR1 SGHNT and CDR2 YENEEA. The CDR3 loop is CASSLYGYTDTQYF. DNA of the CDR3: TGTGCCAGCAGCTTATACGGGTATACAGATACGCAGTATTTT.

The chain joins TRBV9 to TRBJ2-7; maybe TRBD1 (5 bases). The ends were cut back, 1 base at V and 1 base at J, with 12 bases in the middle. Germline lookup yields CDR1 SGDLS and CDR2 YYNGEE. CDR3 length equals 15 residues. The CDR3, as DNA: TGTGCCAGCAGCGTATCATCAGGGTCTTCCTACGAGCAGTACTTC. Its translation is CASSVSSGSSYEQYF.

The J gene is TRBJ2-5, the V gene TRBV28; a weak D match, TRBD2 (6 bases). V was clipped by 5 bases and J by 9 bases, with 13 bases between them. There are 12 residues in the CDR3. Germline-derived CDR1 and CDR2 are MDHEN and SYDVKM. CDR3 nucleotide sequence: TGTGCCAGCAGTCTAGGGTCGGGGGCCCAGTACTTC. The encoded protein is CASSLGSGAQYF.

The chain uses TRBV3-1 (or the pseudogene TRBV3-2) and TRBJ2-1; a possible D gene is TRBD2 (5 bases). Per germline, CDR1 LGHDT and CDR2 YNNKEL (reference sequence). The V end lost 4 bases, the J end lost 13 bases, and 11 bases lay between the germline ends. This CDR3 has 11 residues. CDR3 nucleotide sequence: TGTGCCAGCAGCCTGGGAGTAGATCAGTTCTTC. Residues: CASSLGVDQFF.

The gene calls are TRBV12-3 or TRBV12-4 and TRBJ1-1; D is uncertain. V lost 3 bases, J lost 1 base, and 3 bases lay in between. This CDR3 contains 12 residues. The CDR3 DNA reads TGTGCCAGCAGTTTCCAGAACACTGAAGCTTTCTTT. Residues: CASSFQNTEAFF.

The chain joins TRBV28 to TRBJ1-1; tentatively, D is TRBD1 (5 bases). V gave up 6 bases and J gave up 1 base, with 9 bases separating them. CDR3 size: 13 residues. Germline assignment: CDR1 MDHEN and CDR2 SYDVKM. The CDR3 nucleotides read TGTGCCAGCAGGCGACAGAGGAACACTGAAGCTTTCTTT. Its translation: CASRRQRNTEAFF.

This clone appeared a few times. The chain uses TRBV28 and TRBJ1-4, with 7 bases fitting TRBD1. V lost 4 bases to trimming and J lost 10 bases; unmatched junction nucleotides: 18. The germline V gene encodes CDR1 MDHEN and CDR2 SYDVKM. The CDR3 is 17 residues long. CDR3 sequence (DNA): TGTGCCAGCAGTTCTGCCCGCGGGATTATGGCAGGGGGAAAACTGTTTTTT. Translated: CASSSARGIMAGGKLFF.

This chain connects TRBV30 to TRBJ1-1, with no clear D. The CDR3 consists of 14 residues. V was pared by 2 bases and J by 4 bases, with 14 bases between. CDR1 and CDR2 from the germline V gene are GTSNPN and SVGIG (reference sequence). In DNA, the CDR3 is TGTGCCTGGAGTCCTTTGGCGGGGATCACTGAAGCTTTCTTT. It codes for CAWSPLAGITEAFF.